The rows below give T cell receptor beta chains drawn from one sample of a study of T cells after yellow fever vaccination. TCRdb independently ran MiXCR on the 5' RACE reads; one entry per CDR3 protein. The profile shows around 250,000 distinct CDR3 sequences, 6.9% of them singletons. The sequenced sample was CD4+ T cells sorted from PBMCs, obtained 15 days after the yellow fever booster vaccination. These receptor sequences come from a man aged 25-45 years who received the YFV17D yellow fever vaccine. CDR3s include the opening cysteine and the closing phenylalanine or tryptophan. D genes are given only for firm matches. The listing skips clone size in some rows; elsewhere it reads once, few, many or a size class.

V	size	D	J	DNA	CDR3
TRBV5-1	few	TRBD1	TRBJ2-7	TGCGCCAGCAGCTTCCACCAACTCAGGGGGCCTACCGTCTACGAGCAGTACTTC	CASSFHQLRGPTVYEQYF
TRBV19	-	-	TRBJ2-1	TGTGCCAGTAGTATCTCGGGCCTTTACAATGAGCAGTTCTTC	CASSISGLYNEQFF
TRBV15	few	-	TRBJ1-2	TGTGCCACCAGCAGGGGTATGACGATTGCGGTCCATACCTTC	CATSRGMTIAVHTF
TRBV7-9	-	-	TRBJ1-4	TGTGCCAGCAGCACCTATATCGGAGGTGAAAAACTGTTTTTT	CASSTYIGGEKLFF
TRBV28	few	-	TRBJ2-7	TGTGCCAGCAGGGGTGGAAATACCTACGAGCAGTACTTC	CASRGGNTYEQYF
TRBV20-1	few	TRBD2	TRBJ2-5	TGCAGTGCTCCCGAGCGGGGAGAGACCCAGTACTTC	CSAPERGETQYF
TRBV7-2	many	-	TRBJ1-2	TGTGCCAGCAGCTTAGGGACGGGCTATGGCTACACCTTC	CASSLGTGYGYTF
TRBV14	-	-	TRBJ2-1	TGTGCCAGCAGCCAACTCCGGGGTAATGAGCAGTTCTTC	CASSQLRGNEQFF
TRBV7-2	few	TRBD2	TRBJ2-7	TGTGCCAGCAGCTCCCCTAGCGGAGTGGGGTCCTACGAGCAGTACTTC	CASSSPSGVGSYEQYF
TRBV29-1	few	-	TRBJ2-7	TGCAGCGGCCTCACGGGGCAGTACGAGCAGTACTTC	CSGLTGQYEQYF
TRBV5-1	many	-	TRBJ2-7	TGCGCCGATAACGGGACACAAGACTACGAGCAGTACTTC	CADNGTQDYEQYF
TRBV5-1	few	-	TRBJ2-7	TGCGCCAGCAGCTTGTACTGGGGGGCAAGCTCCTACGAGCAGTACTTC	CASSLYWGASSYEQYF
TRBV6-5	few	-	TRBJ2-3	TGTGCCAGCAGTTATCTGGGGCCTAGGGCAGATACGCAGTATTTT	CASSYLGPRADTQYF
TRBV11-2	-	-	TRBJ2-7	TGTGCCAGCAGCTCCTTGAAAGGGAGTTACGAGCAGTACTTC	CASSSLKGSYEQYF
TRBV6-1	few	-	TRBJ2-1	TGTGCCAGCAGGCCCCCGGGGCTGTCCTACAATGAGCAGTTCTTC	CASRPPGLSYNEQFF
TRBV10-2	few	-	TRBJ1-3	TGCGCCAGCAGTGACCACAGAGCCTCTGGAAACACCATATATTTT	CASSDHRASGNTIYF
TRBV30	few	TRBD2	TRBJ2-1	TGTGCCTGGAGACGCCTAGCGGGCGAGCAGTTCTTC	CAWRRLAGEQFF
TRBV7-2	few	-	TRBJ2-7	TGTGCCAGCAGCTTAGCGCATGTGAGCCCCCCCAACGAGCAGTACTTC	CASSLAHVSPPNEQYF
TRBV6-2/TRBV6-3	many	-	TRBJ2-1	TGTGCCAGCAGTTACCTCGGGGGCTCCTCCTACAATGAGCAGTTCTTC	CASSYLGGSSYNEQFF
TRBV5-1	few	TRBD1	TRBJ2-7	TGCGCCAGCAGCCCAGGGACAGGGGGATTAATGGATTACGAGCAGTACTTC	CASSPGTGGLMDYEQYF
TRBV5-1	-	TRBD2	TRBJ2-5	TGCGCCAGCAGCTTCGACGGGAGGGCCCAAGAGACCCAGTACTTC	CASSFDGRAQETQYF
TRBV7-2	-	TRBD2	TRBJ2-3	TGTGCCAGCAGCCTAGCGGGAGGCCTTAGCACAGATACGCAGTATTTT	CASSLAGGLSTDTQYF
TRBV12-3/TRBV12-4	-	TRBD2	TRBJ2-7	TGTGCCAGCAGTCTTTTACTAGCGGGAGGGCCGGGGTACGAGCAGTACTTC	CASSLLLAGGPGYEQYF
TRBV3-1	many	TRBD2	TRBJ2-7	TGTGCCAGCGCCCTGGGGACTAGCGGGAGTGGTCAGTACTTC	CASALGTSGSGQYF
TRBV5-3	few	TRBD2	TRBJ2-1	TGTGCCAGAAGCTTGGACCCTGAGCGGGAGGGCTTGAATGAGCAGTTCTTC	CARSLDPEREGLNEQFF
TRBV5-1	few	TRBD1	TRBJ2-7	TGCGCCAGCAGACCGAACGTGGGACAGGGGGGCGAGCAGTACTTC	CASRPNVGQGGEQYF
TRBV10-3	few	TRBD2	TRBJ2-7	TGTGCCATCAGCCTGACTAGCGGGAACTCCTACGAGCAGTACTTC	CAISLTSGNSYEQYF
TRBV6-2/TRBV6-3	-	-	TRBJ2-1	TGTGCCAGCAGTATCAACTACCGGAGAAACAATGAGCAGTTCTTC	CASSINYRRNNEQFF
TRBV7-9	few	-	TRBJ1-5	TGTGCCAGCAGCCTGAAAGGCCCCGAACCACCCCAGCATTTT	CASSLKGPEPPQHF
TRBV10-3	many	-	TRBJ2-5	TGTGCCATCAGTGACCCCGGGTCTAGCGGCCCAGGGGGCCAAGAGACCCAGTACTTC	CAISDPGSSGPGGQETQYF
TRBV5-1	once	TRBD2	TRBJ2-2	TGCGCCAGCAGCCTTAGCGGGAGGGGAACCGCGGAGCTGTTTTTT	CASSLSGRGTAELFF
TRBV12-3/TRBV12-4	many	-	TRBJ2-7	TGTGCCAGCAGTTTGGGACTCCCGAGCTCCTACGAGCAGTACTTC	CASSLGLPSSYEQYF
TRBV6-5	-	-	TRBJ2-5	TGTGCCAGCAGTTACTCTGTGGGACTCCCCATTCAAGAGACCCAGTACTTC	CASSYSVGLPIQETQYF
TRBV6-5	many	TRBD2	TRBJ2-3	TGTGCCAGCAGTCCCCTAGCGGGAGCTCTTTTCGGCACAGATACGCAGTATTTT	CASSPLAGALFGTDTQYF
TRBV12-3/TRBV12-4	-	TRBD1	TRBJ2-2	TGTGACAGCAGTTTATTGGGACAGGGGATCTCCGGGGAGCTGTTTTTT	CDSSLLGQGISGELFF
TRBV5-5	-	TRBD2	TRBJ2-3	TGTGCCAGCAGCTCGACTAGCGGGAGGGGAGATACGCAGTATTTT	CASSSTSGRGDTQYF
TRBV24-1	few	-	TRBJ2-1	TGTGCCACCAGTGACCGAGCCAATGAGCAGTTCTTC	CATSDRANEQFF
TRBV21-1	many	-	TRBJ2-7	TGTGCCAGCAGCATAAGGGACAGGGGGCGAAGGGAGCAGTACTTC	CASSIRDRGRREQYF
TRBV18	many	TRBD2	TRBJ2-1	TGTGCCAGCTCACCTGGGACTAGCGGGAGGGCCTTGAGCTCCTACAATGAGCAGTTCTTC	CASSPGTSGRALSSYNEQFF
TRBV9	many	-	TRBJ2-7	TGTGCCAGCAGCGTAGACCACAGCTCCTACGAGCAGTACTTC	CASSVDHSSYEQYF
TRBV10-1	few	-	TRBJ2-2	TGCGCCAGCAGTGAAGGCCGGCGAACCGGGGAGCTGTTTTTT	CASSEGRRTGELFF
TRBV29-1	few	TRBD2	TRBJ2-1	TGCAGCGACAGGACTAGCGGGAGTCTAAATGAGCAGTTCTTC	CSDRTSGSLNEQFF
TRBV5-1	many	-	TRBJ2-5	TGCGCCAGCAGCTTGCTAGGGAAAGAGACCCAGTACTTC	CASSLLGKETQYF
TRBV3-1	many	-	TRBJ2-7	TGTGCCAGCAGTCATGGGGGTAGCGAGCAGTACTTC	CASSHGGSEQYF
TRBV2	few	-	TRBJ1-3	TGTGCCAGCAGAGGCTCTGGAAACACCATATATTTT	CASRGSGNTIYF
TRBV19	-	-	TRBJ2-7	TGTGCCAGTAGTAGGGCGAACTTGGCCTACGAGCAGTACTTC	CASSRANLAYEQYF
TRBV29-1	many	-	TRBJ2-5	TGCAGCGTCGGGCTAGTTTCAGAGACCCAGTACTTC	CSVGLVSETQYF
TRBV12-3/TRBV12-4	few	-	TRBJ2-7	TGTGCCAGCAGTCCCTTCGCGGGCCTCTCCTACGAGCAGTACTTC	CASSPFAGLSYEQYF
TRBV3-1	-	-	TRBJ1-1	TGTGCCAGCAGCCTAATCAGGGGCACTGAAGCTTTCTTT	CASSLIRGTEAFF
TRBV27	-	TRBD1	TRBJ2-7	TGTGCCAGCGGGGGGACAGGGCGGCAGTACTTC	CASGGTGRQYF
TRBV6-5	once	-	TRBJ2-7	TGTGCCAGCAGTTCCCCCACACTAGTAGGTCGGTACGAGCAGTACTTC	CASSSPTLVGRYEQYF